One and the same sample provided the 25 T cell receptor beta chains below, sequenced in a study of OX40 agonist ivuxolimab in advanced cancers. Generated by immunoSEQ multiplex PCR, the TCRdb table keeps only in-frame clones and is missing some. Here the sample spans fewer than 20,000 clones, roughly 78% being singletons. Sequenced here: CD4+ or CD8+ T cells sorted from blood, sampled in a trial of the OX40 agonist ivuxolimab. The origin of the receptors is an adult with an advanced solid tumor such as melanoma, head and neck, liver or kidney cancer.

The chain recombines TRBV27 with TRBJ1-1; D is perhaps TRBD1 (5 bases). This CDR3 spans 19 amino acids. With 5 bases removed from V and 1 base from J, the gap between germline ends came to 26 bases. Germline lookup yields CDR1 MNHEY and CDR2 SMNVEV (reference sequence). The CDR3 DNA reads TGTGCCAGCAGTGTTAATGCCCCCGGTGGGGCCCGGAGGAACACTGAAGCTTTCTTT. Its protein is CASSVNAPGGARRNTEAFF.

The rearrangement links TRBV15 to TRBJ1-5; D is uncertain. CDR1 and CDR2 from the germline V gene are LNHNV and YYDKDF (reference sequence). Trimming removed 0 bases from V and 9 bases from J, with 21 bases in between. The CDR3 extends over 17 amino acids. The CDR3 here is CATSRDGRVHEGSPQHF. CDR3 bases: TGTGCCACCAGCAGAGATGGGAGGGTACACGAGGGATCGCCCCAGCATTTT.

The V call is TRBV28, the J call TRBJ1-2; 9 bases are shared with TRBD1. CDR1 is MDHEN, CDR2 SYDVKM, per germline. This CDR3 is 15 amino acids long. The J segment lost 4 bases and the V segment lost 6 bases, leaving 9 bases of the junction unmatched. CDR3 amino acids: CASSRTGDITYGYTF. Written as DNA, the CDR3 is TGTGCCAGCAGCCGGACAGGGGATATTACCTATGGCTACACCTTC.

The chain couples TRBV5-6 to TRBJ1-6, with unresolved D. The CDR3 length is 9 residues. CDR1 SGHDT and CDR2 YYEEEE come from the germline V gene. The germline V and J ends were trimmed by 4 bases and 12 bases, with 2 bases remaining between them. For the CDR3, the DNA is TGTGCCAGCAGCCGACCCCTCCACTTT. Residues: CASSRPLHF.

CDR3 nucleotides: TGTGCCAGCAGTTTAGACAGGACTAGCGGGAGGGCCCCCTACAATGAGCAGTTCTTC. It is translated as CASSLDRTSGRAPYNEQFF. V and J are TRBV28 and TRBJ2-1; 15 nucleotides agree with TRBD2. Per germline, CDR1 MDHEN and CDR2 SYDVKM. The J segment lost 2 bases and the V segment lost 2 bases, leaving 7 bases of the junction unmatched. CDR3 size: 19 residues.

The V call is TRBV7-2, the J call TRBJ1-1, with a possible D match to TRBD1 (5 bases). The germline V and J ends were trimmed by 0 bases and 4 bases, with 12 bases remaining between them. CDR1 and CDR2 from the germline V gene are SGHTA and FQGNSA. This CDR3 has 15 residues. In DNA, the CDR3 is TGTGCCAGCAGCTTAGCGCTGGGGGGAAGCACTGAAGCTTTCTTT. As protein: CASSLALGGSTEAFF.

CDR3 sequence (DNA): TGTGCCAGCAGCCCCAGTAGCGGGCATGAGCAGTTCTTC. As protein: CASSPSSGHEQFF. The chain has TRBV9 and TRBJ2-1; 7 nucleotides match TRBD2. After removal of 4 bases from V and 8 bases from J, the junction contained 6 bases not matched to a gene. Per germline, CDR1 SGDLS and CDR2 YYNGEE. The CDR3 sequence is 13 residues long.

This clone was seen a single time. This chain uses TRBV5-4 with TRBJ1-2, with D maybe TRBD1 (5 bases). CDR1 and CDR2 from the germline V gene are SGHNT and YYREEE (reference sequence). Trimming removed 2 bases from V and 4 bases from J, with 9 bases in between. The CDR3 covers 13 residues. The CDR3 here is CASSFSDIYGYTF. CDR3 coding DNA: TGTGCCAGCAGCTTCTCGGACATCTATGGCTACACCTTC. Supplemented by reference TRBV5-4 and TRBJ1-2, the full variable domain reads ETGVTQSPTHLIKTRGQQVTLRCSSQSGHNTVSWYQQALGQGPQFIFQYYREEENGRGNFPPRFSGLQFPNYSSELNVNALELDDSALYLCASSFSDIYGYTFGSGTRLTVV.

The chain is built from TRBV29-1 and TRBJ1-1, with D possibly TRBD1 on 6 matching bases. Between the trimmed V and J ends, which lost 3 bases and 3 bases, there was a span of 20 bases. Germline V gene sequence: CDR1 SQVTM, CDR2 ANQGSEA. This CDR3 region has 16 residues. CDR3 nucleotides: TGCAGCGTTGATCACGGGGGGCGGGCAGCGGACACTGAAGCTTTCTTT. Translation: CSVDHGGRAADTEAFF.

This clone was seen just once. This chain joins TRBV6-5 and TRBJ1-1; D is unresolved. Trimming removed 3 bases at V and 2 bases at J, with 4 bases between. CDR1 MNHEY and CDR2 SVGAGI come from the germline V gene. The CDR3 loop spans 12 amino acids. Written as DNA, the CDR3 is TGTGCCAGCAGTTATATCAACACTGAAGCTTTCTTT. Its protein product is CASSYINTEAFF.

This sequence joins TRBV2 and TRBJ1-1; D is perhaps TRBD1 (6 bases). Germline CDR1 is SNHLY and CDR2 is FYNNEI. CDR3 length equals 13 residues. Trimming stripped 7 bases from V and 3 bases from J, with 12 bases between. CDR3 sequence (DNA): TGTGCCAGCATTCCGGGGGCTTACACTGAAGCTTTCTTT. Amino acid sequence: CASIPGAYTEAFF.

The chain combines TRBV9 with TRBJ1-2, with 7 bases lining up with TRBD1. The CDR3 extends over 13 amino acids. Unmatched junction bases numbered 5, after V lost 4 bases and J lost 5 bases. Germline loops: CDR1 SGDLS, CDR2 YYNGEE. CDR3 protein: CASSPGTAYGYTF. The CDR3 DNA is TGTGCCAGCAGCCCGGGGACAGCATATGGCTACACCTTC.

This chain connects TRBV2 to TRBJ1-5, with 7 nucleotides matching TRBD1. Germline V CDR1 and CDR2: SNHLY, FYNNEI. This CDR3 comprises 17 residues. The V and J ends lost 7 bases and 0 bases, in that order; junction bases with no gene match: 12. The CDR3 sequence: CASTNSGTDYSNQPQHF. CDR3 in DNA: TGTGCCAGCACCAACTCCGGGACAGATTATAGCAATCAGCCCCAGCATTTT.

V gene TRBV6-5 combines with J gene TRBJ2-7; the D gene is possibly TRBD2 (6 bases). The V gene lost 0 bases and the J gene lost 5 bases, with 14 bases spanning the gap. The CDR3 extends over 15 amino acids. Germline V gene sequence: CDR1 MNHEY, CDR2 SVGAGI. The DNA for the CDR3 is TGTGCCAGCAGTTACTCGATAGGGATAGCGGACGAGCAGTACTTC. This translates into CASSYSIGIADEQYF.

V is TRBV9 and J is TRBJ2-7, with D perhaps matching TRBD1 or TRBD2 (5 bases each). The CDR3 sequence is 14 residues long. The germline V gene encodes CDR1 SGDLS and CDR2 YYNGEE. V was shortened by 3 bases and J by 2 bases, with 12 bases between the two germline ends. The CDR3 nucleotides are TGTGCCAGCAGCGGCCGGGACCACCCCTACGAGCAGTACTTC. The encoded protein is CASSGRDHPYEQYF. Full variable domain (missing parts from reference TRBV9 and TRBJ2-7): DSGVTQTPKHLITATGQRVTLRCSPRSGDLSVYWYQQSLDQGLQFLIQYYNGEERAKGNILERFSAQQFPDLHSELNLSSLELGDSALYFCASSGRDHPYEQYFGPGTRLTVT.

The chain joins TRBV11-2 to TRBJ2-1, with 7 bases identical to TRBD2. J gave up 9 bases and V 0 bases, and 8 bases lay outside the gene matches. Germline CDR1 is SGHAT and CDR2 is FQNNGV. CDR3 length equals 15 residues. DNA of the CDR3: TGTGCCAGCAGCTTAGATCGGTGGGAGGGCGGTGAGCAGTTCTTC. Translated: CASSLDRWEGGEQFF.

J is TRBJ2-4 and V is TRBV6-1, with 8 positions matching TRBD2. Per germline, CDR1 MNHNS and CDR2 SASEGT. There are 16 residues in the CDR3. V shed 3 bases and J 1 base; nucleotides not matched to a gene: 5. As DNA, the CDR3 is TGTGCCAGCAGTGACCCGGCGGGGGGTGCCAAAAACATTCAGTACTTC. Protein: CASSDPAGGAKNIQYF.

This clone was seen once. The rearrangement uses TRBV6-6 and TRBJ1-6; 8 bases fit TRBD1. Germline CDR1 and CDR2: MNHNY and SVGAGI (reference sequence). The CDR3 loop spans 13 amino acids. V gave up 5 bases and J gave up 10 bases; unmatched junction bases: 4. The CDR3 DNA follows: TGTGCCAGCAGTGACAGGGGCGGATCACCCCTCCACTTT. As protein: CASSDRGGSPLHF.

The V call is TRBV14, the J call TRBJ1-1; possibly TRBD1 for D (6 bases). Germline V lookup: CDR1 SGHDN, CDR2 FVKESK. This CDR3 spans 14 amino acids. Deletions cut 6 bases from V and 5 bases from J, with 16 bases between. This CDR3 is CASRFWGGRTEAFF. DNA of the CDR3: TGTGCCAGCAGGTTTTGGGGGGGCCGTACTGAAGCTTTCTTT. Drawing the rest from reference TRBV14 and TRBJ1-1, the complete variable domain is EAGVTQFPSHSVIEKGQTVTLRCDPISGHDNLYWYRRVMGKEIKFLLHFVKESKQDESGMPNNRFLAERTGGTYSTLKVQPAELEDSGVYFCASRFWGGRTEAFFGQGTRLTVV.

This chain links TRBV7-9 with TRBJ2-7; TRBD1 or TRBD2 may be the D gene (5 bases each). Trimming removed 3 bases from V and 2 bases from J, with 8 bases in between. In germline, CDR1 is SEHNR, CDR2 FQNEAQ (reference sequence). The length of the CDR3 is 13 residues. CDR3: CASSFGTAYEQYF. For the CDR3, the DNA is TGTGCCAGCAGCTTCGGGACCGCCTACGAGCAGTACTTC.

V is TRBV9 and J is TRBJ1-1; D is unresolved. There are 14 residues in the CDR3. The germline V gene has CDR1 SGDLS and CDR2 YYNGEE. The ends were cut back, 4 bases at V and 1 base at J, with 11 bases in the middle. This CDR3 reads CASSILSGNTEAFF. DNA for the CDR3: TGTGCCAGCAGCATACTCAGCGGGAACACTGAAGCTTTCTTT. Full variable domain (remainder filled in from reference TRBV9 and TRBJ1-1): DSGVTQTPKHLITATGQRVTLRCSPRSGDLSVYWYQQSLDQGLQFLIQYYNGEERAKGNILERFSAQQFPDLHSELNLSSLELGDSALYFCASSILSGNTEAFFGQGTRLTVV.

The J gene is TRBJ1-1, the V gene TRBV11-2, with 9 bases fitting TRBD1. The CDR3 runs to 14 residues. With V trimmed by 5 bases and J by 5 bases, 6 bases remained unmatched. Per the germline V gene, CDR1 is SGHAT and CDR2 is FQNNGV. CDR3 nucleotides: TGTGCCAGCAGCAAGACAGGGGGGGGGACTGAAGCTTTCTTT. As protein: CASSKTGGGTEAFF.

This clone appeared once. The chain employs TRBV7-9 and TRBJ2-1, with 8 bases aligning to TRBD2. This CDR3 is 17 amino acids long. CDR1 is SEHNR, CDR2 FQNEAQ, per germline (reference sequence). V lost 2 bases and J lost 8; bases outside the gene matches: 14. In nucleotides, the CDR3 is TGTGCCAGCAGCTTAATTCGGGAGGGCCTGGTCTTTGATGAGCAGTTCTTC. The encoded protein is CASSLIREGLVFDEQFF.

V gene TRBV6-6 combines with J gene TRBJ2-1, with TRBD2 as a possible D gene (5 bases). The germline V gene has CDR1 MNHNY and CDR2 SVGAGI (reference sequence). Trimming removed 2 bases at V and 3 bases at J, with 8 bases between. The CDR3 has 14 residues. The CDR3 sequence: CASSYGRVYNEQFF. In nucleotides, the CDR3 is TGTGCCAGCAGTTACGGGCGGGTCTACAATGAGCAGTTCTTC.

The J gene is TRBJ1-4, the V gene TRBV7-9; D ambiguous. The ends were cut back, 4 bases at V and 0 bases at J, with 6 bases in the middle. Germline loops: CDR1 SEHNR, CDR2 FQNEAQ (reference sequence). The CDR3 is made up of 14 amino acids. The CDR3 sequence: CASSSSATNEKLFF. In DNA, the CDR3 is TGTGCCAGCAGCTCGAGCGCAACTAATGAAAAACTGTTTTTT.